The present TCR beta chain was sequenced within a study of cytomegalovirus exposure and HLA in healthy donors. Whole-study findings and limits: As immune exposure information, only CMV serostatus was available.

PCR primers comprised 60 Vbeta and 13 Jbeta primers. The table came from immunoSEQ multiplex PCR; TCRdb's copy has only in-frame clones and leaves some out. Seen here are around 140,000 clones, 70% to 80% observed once, and the top ten hold under 2%. Per germline, CDR1 SGHKS and CDR2 YYEKEE (reference sequence). The germline V and J ends were trimmed by 3 bases and 0 bases, with 10 bases remaining between them. The CDR3 has 14 residues. This clone has a single count. As yet, its antigen is unknown. These donors, healthy bone marrow donors, were studied. This sequence joins TRBV5-5 and TRBJ2-7, with D perhaps TRBD1 (6 bases). This sequence was found in a female donor in good health and CMV-seropositive. The sequenced material came from PBMCs. This CDR3 reads CASSSTGDSYEQYF. CDR3 nucleotide sequence: TGTGCCAGCAGCTCGACAGGAGACTCCTACGAGCAGTACTTC. Full variable domain (outside the CDR3, taken from reference TRBV5-5 and TRBJ2-7): DAGVTQSPTHLIKTRGQQVTLRCSPISGHKSVSWYQQVLGQGPQFIFQYYEKEERGRGNFPDRFSARQFPNYSSELNVNALLLGDSALYLCASSSTGDSYEQYFGPGTRLTVT.